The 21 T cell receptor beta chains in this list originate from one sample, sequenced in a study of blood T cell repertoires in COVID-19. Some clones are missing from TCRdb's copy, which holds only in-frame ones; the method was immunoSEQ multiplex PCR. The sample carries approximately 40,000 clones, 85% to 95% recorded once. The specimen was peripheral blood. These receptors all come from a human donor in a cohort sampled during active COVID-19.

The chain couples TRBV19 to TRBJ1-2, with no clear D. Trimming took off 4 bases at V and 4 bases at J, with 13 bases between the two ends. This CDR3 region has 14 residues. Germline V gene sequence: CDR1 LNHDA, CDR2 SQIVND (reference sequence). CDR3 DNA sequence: TGTGCCAGTAGTAGAAGCTATCCCCCCTATGGCTACACCTTC. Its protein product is CASSRSYPPYGYTF. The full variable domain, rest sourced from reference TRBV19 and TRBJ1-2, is DGGITQSPKYLFRKEGQNVTLSCEQNLNHDAMYWYRQDPGQGLRLIYYSQIVNDFQKGDIAEGYSVSREKKESFPLTVTSAQKNPTAFYLCASSRSYPPYGYTFGSGTRLTVV.

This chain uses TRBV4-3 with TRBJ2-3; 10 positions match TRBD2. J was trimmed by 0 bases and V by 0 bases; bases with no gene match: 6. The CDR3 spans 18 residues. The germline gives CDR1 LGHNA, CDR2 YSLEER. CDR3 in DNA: TGCGCCAGCAGCCAAGACCCCCAGCGGGGGGGCAGCACAGATACGCAGTATTTT. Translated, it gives CASSQDPQRGGSTDTQYF.

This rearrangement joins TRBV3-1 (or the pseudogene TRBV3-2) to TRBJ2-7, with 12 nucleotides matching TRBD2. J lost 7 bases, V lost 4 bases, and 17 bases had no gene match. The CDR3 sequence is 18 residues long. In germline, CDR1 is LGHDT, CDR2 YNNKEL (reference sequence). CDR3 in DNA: TGTGCCAGCAGCCCCCCCGGAAGGACTAGCGGGGCGGGCTTGGAGCAGTACTTC. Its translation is CASSPPGRTSGAGLEQYF.

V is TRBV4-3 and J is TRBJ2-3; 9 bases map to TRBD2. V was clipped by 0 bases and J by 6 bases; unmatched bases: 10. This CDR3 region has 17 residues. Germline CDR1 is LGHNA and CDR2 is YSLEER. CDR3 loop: CASSQDRGTSRPDTQYF. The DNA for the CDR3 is TGCGCCAGCAGCCAAGATCGGGGGACTAGCAGGCCCGATACGCAGTATTTT.

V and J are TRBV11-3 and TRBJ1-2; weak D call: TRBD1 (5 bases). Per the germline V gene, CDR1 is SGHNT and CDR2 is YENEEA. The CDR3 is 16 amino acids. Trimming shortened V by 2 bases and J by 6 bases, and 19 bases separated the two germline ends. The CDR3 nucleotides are TGTGCCAGCAGCTTAATTCGATCATTGCAGGGCGATGGCTACACCTTC. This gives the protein CASSLIRSLQGDGYTF.

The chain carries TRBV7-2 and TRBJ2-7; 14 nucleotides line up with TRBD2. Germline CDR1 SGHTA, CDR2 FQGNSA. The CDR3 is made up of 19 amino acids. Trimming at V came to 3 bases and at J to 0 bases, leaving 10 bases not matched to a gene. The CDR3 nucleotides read TGTGCCAGCAGCTTCTTCATGGGACTAGCGGGGGTGGACTCCTACGAGCAGTACTTC. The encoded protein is CASSFFMGLAGVDSYEQYF.

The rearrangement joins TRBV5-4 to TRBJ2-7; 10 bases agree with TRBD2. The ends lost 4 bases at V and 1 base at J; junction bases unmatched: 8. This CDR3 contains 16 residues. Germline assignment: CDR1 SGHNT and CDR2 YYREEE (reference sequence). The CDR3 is CASSNKAGGASYEQYF. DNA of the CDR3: TGTGCCAGCAGCAACAAAGCGGGAGGGGCGTCCTACGAGCAGTACTTC.

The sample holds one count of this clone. The DNA of the CDR3 is TGTGCCAGCAGCTTAGAAGCAGGGGCTAGCTCTGGGGCCAACGTCCTGACTTTC. It encodes CASSLEAGASSGANVLTF. The chain carries TRBV7-6 and TRBJ2-6; weak D call: TRBD1 (6 bases). The CDR3 loop spans 18 amino acids. Per germline, CDR1 SGHVS and CDR2 FNYEAQ. Trimming cost V 1 base and J 0 bases, with 13 bases left between them. The complete variable domain, with remaining parts taken from reference TRBV7-6 and TRBJ2-6, reads GAGVSQSPRYKVTKRGQDVALRCDPISGHVSLYWYRQALGQGPEFLTYFNYEAQQDKSGLPNDRFSAERPEGSISTLTIQRTEQRDSAMYRCASSLEAGASSGANVLTFGAGSRLTVL.

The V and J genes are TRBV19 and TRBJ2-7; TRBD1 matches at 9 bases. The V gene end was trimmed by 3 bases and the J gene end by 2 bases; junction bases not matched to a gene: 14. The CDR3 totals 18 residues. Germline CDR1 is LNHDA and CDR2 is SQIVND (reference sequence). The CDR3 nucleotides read TGTGCCAGTAGTATGAGACAGGGGGAGAGAGGGAAGCCCTACGAGCAGTACTTC. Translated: CASSMRQGERGKPYEQYF.

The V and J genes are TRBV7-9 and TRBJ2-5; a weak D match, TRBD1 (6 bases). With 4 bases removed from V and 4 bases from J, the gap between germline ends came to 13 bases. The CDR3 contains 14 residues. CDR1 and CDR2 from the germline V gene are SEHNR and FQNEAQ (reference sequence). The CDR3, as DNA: TGTGCCAGCAGCTCGTGGACAGACATAGAGACCCAGTACTTC. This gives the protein CASSSWTDIETQYF.

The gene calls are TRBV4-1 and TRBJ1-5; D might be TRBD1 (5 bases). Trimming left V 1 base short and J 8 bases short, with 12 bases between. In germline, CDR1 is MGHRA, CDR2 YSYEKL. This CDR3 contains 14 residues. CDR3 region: CASSQGAGMEPQHF. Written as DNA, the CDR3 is TGCGCCAGCAGCCAAGGAGCAGGGATGGAGCCCCAGCATTTT.

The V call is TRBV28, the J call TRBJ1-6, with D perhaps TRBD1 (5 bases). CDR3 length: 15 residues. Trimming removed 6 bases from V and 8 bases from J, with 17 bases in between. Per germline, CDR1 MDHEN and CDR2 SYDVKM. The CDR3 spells CASRQGQEGYSPLHF. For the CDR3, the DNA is TGTGCCAGCAGACAAGGGCAGGAGGGGTATTCACCCCTCCACTTT.

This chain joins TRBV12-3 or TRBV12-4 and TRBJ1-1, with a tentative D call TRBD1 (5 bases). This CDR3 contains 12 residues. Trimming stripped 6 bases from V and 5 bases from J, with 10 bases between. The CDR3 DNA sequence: TGTGCCAGCAGATTGGACATTACTGAAGCTTTCTTT. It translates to CASRLDITEAFF.

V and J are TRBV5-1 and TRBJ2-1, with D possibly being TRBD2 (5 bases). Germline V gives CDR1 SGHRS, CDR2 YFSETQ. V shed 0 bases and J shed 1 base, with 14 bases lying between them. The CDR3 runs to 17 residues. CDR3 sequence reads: CASSLAFRLASYNEQFF. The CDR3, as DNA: TGCGCCAGCAGCTTGGCGTTTAGGCTAGCTTCCTACAATGAGCAGTTCTTC.

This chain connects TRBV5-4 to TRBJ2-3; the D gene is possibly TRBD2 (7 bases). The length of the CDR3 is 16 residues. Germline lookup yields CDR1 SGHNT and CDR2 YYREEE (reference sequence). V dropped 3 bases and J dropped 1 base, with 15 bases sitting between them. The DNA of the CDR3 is TGTGCCAGCAGCTGGGGAGGGGGGAAGGGCACAGATACGCAGTATTTT. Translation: CASSWGGGKGTDTQYF.

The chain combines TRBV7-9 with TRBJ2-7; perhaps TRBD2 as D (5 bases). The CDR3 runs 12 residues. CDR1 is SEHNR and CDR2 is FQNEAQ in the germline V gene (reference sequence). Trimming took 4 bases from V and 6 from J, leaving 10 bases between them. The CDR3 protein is CASSYDRGEQYF. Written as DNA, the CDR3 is TGTGCCAGCAGCTATGACCGGGGCGAGCAGTACTTC.

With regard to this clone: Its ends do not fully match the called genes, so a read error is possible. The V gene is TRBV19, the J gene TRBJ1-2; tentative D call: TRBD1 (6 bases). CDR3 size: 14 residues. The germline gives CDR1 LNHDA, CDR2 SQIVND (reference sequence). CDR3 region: CASTALTGNYSYTF. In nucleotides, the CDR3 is TGTGCCAGTACCGCGCTCACAGGGAACTATAGCTACACCTTC.

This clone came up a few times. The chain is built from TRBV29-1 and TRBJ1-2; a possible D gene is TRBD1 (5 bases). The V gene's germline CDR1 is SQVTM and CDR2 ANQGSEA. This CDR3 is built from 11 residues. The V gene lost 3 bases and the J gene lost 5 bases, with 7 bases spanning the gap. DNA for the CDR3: TGCAGCGTTGACAGGGATTATGGCTACACCTTC. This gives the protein CSVDRDYGYTF. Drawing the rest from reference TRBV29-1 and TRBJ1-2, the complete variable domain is SAVISQKPSRDICQRGTSLTIQCQVDSQVTMMFWYRQQPGQSLTLIATANQGSEATYESGFVIDKFPISRPNLTFSTLTVSNMSPEDSSIYLCSVDRDYGYTFGSGTRLTVV.

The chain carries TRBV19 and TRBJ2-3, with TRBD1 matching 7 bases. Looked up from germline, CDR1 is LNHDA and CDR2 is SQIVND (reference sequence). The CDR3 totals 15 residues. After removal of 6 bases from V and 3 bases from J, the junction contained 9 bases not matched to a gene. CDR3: CASRRQGDSTDTQYF. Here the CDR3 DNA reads TGTGCCAGTAGGAGACAGGGTGATTCGACAGATACGCAGTATTTT.

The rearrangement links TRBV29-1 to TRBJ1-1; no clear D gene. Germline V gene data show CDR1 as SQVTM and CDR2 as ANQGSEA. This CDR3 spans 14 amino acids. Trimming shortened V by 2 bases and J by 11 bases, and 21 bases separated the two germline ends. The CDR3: CSVELNGYTSGAFF. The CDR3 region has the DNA TGCAGCGTTGAATTAAACGGCTATACCTCAGGCGCTTTCTTT.

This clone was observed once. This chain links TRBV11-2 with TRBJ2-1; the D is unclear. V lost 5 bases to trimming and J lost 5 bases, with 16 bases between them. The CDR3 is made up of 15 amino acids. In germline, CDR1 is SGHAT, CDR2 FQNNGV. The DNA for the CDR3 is TGTGCCAGCAGCCTGGGCTACAGCCGTGACAATGAGCAGTTCTTC. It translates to CASSLGYSRDNEQFF.